The 17 T cell receptor beta chains listed next were all sequenced from one sample in a study of blood T cells in healthy people across ages. The use of a sample-barcoded 5' primer and a J-beta primer mix characterized a second PCR of 7 to 11 cycles. TCRdb independently ran MiXCR on the 5' RACE reads; one entry per CDR3 protein. The table records 1.8 million or so distinct CDR3 sequences, approximately 40% of them present only once. Sequenced: blood. All receptors come from a human donor in good health.

The rearrangement joins TRBV4-3 to TRBJ2-3; weak D call: TRBD2 (6 bases). Trimming took 3 bases from V and 4 from J, leaving 14 bases between them. Germline values: CDR1 LGHNA, CDR2 YSLEER. This CDR3 spans 15 amino acids. The CDR3 protein is CASSQHSGFSDTQYF. The CDR3 bases are TGCGCCAGCAGCCAGCATAGCGGTTTCTCAGATACGCAGTATTTT.

This chain uses TRBV27 with TRBJ1-4; D is unresolved. CDR3 size: 15 residues. V was cut by 2 bases and J by 5 bases, with 12 bases left in between. Per germline, CDR1 MNHEY and CDR2 SMNVEV (reference sequence). The CDR3 nucleotides are TGTGCCAGCAGTTTAATTTTTTCGAGAAATGAAAAACTGTTTTTT. It yields the protein CASSLIFSRNEKLFF.

This clonotype was picked up a small number of times. The rearrangement joins TRBV4-3 to TRBJ2-7; TRBD1 matches at 8 bases. This CDR3 has 14 amino acids. Germline trimming cut 2 bases from V and 4 bases from J; bases unmatched to any gene: 4. The germline V gene encodes CDR1 LGHNA and CDR2 YSLEER. This chain's CDR3 is CASSQRTGFYEQYF. The CDR3 DNA sequence: TGCGCCAGCAGCCAAAGGACAGGGTTTTACGAGCAGTACTTC.

This clonotype was observed a few times. The J gene is TRBJ1-2, the V gene TRBV9; perhaps TRBD1 as D (5 bases). V gave up 0 bases and J gave up 6 bases, with 12 bases separating them. The CDR3 is 14 amino acids. Germline-derived CDR1 and CDR2 are SGDLS and YYNGEE. CDR3 residues: CASSVVGQGDGYTF. In DNA form, the CDR3 reads TGTGCCAGCAGCGTAGTAGGGCAGGGTGATGGCTACACCTTC.

The chain employs TRBV12-3 or TRBV12-4 and TRBJ1-2; D is uncertain. V was cut by 4 bases and J by 4 bases, with 10 bases left in between. This CDR3 is 13 amino acids long. The DNA for the CDR3 is TGTGCCAGCAGTTACGACATAACCTATGGCTACACCTTC. Amino acid sequence: CASSYDITYGYTF.

In its sample, this clonotype was seen a few times. The gene calls are TRBV6-6 and TRBJ1-6, with D possibly being TRBD1 (6 bases). V gave up 2 bases and J gave up 10 bases, with 18 bases separating them. Germline V gives CDR1 MNHNY, CDR2 SVGAGI (reference sequence). There are 16 residues in the CDR3. CDR3 in amino acids: CASSYPGGQRKSPLHF. The CDR3 DNA reads as TGTGCCAGCAGTTACCCGGGGGGGCAAAGAAAATCACCCCTCCACTTT.

This chain connects TRBV29-1 to TRBJ2-1; TRBD2 matches 13 bases. The CDR3 extends over 14 amino acids. V shed 7 bases and J 13 bases; nucleotides not matched to a gene: 13. Germline V gene data show CDR1 as SQVTM and CDR2 as ANQGSEA. Written as DNA, the CDR3 is TGCAGCGCCGGGACTAGCGGGGTTCTAGAGACCCAGTTCTTC. Its protein product is CSAGTSGVLETQFF.

A few counts support this clonotype. The V gene is TRBV29-1, the J gene TRBJ1-2, with TRBD1 identical over 7 bases. V shed 8 bases, J shed 12 bases, and the junction held 18 bases outside the gene matches. CDR3 length equals 13 residues. Germline-derived CDR1 and CDR2 are SQVTM and ANQGSEA. CDR3 loop: CSLDNGQARGHTF. CDR3 DNA: TGCAGCTTGGACAACGGACAGGCACGCGGCCACACCTTC.

The V gene is TRBV7-9, the J gene TRBJ2-7; TRBD2 is a possible D gene (5 bases). Per the germline V gene, CDR1 is SEHNR and CDR2 is FQNEAQ (reference sequence). V lost 5 bases and J 1 base, leaving 15 bases between the germline ends. CDR3 length: 15 amino acids. DNA for the CDR3: TGTGCCAGCAGCCCTTGGAGGTCAGGTTCCTACGAGCAGTACTTC. Protein sequence: CASSPWRSGSYEQYF. Full variable domain (remainder filled in from reference TRBV7-9 and TRBJ2-7): DTGVSQNPRHKITKRGQNVTFRCDPISEHNRLYWYRQTLGQGPEFLTYFQNEAQLEKSRLLSDRFSAERPKGSFSTLEIQRTEQGDSAMYLCASSPWRSGSYEQYFGPGTRLTVT.

This clonotype was observed a few times. This sequence joins TRBV3-1 and TRBJ2-7; D is uncertain. The CDR3 runs to 16 residues. Germline-derived CDR1 and CDR2 are LGHDT and YNNKEL (reference sequence). Trimming shortened V by 1 base and J by 4 bases, and 17 bases separated the two germline ends. This CDR3 reads CASSQGGLAVGYEQYF. DNA for the CDR3: TGTGCCAGCAGCCAAGGGGGATTGGCGGTCGGTTACGAGCAGTACTTC.

There are a few counts of this clonotype. The J gene is TRBJ1-5, the V gene TRBV20-1, with TRBD1 as a possible D gene (5 bases). Germline lookup yields CDR1 DFQATT and CDR2 SNEGSKA (reference sequence). V shed 4 bases and J shed 3 bases, with 13 bases lying between them. This CDR3 is 14 amino acids long. The CDR3 DNA sequence: TGCAGTGCTATGGGGCCGGGGCTCAATCAGCCCCAGCATTTT. Protein: CSAMGPGLNQPQHF.

This clonotype has at least ten counts. The chain carries TRBV29-1 and TRBJ2-3; D gene uncertain. In germline, CDR1 is SQVTM, CDR2 ANQGSEA. The V end lost 4 bases, the J end lost 7 bases, and 15 bases lay between the germline ends. This CDR3 spans 13 amino acids. In DNA form, the CDR3 reads TGCAGCGTTGTTGGGCCCTTTGGGCATACGCAGTATTTT. Translation: CSVVGPFGHTQYF.

V and J are TRBV11-2 and TRBJ2-7, with D maybe TRBD2 (6 bases). The CDR3 runs 15 residues. The germline V gene has CDR1 SGHAT and CDR2 FQNNGV. Trimming took off 0 bases at V and 7 bases at J, with 16 bases between the two ends. CDR3 bases: TGTGCCAGCAGCTTAGATCCTAGCGTAGGAAATGAGCAGTACTTC. Amino acids: CASSLDPSVGNEQYF.

This clonotype was observed at least ten times. The chain couples TRBV11-2 to TRBJ2-1; 10 bases agree with TRBD1. This CDR3 contains 17 residues. Losses at the gene ends were 1 base for V and 10 bases for J; bases not matched to a gene: 13. Germline loops: CDR1 SGHAT, CDR2 FQNNGV. The CDR3 spells CASSLAGGDRGQLEQFF. CDR3 bases: TGTGCCAGCAGCTTAGCCGGCGGGGACAGGGGCCAGTTGGAGCAGTTCTTC. Based on the CDR3 plus reference TRBV11-2 and TRBJ2-1, the full variable domain is EAGVAQSPRYKIIEKRQSVAFWCNPISGHATLYWYQQILGQGPKLLIQFQNNGVVDDSQLPKDRFSAERLKGVDSTLKIQPAKLEDSAVYLCASSLAGGDRGQLEQFFGPGTRLTVL.

This clonotype was observed a few times. This sequence joins TRBV20-1 and TRBJ2-5, with a tentative D call TRBD2 (6 bases). The CDR3 extends over 14 amino acids. The ends were cut back, 0 bases at V and 4 bases at J, with 12 bases in the middle. The germline V gene has CDR1 DFQATT and CDR2 SNEGSKA (reference sequence). CDR3 nucleotide sequence: TGCAGTGCTAGAGATAGGCGGAGGGGAGAGACCCAGTACTTC. Translating gives CSARDRRRGETQYF.

This chain connects TRBV11-2 to TRBJ2-7; D gene uncertain. The CDR3 runs 15 residues. The germline V gene encodes CDR1 SGHAT and CDR2 FQNNGV. Trimming removed 1 base at V and 4 bases at J, with 14 bases between. The CDR3 sequence: CASSLGRITLYEQYF. For the CDR3, the DNA is TGTGCCAGCAGCTTAGGTCGTATAACCTTATACGAGCAGTACTTC.

In its sample, this clonotype was seen a few times. One junction end disagrees with the germline gene, perhaps due to a read error. The chain combines TRBV11-2 with TRBJ2-1, with D perhaps TRBD2 (6 bases). The CDR3 totals 17 residues. CDR1 and CDR2 from the germline V gene are SGHAT and FQNNGV. The CDR3 region has the DNA TGTGCCAGCGGCTTAGAGGCGGGGCTAGCCGCAAACAATGAGCAGTTCTTC. Translating it yields CASGLEAGLAANNEQFF.